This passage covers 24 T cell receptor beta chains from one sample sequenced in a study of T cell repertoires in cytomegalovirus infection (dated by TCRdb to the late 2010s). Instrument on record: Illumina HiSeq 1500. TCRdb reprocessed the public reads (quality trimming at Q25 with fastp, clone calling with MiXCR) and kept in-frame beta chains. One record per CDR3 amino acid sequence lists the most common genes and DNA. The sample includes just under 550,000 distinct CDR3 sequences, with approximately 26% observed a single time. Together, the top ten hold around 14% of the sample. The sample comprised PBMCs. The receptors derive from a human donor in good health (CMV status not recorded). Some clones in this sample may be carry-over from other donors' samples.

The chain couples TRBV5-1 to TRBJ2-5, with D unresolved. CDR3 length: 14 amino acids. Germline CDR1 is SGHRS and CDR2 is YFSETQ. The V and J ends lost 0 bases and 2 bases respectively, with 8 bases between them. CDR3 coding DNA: TGCGCCAGCAGCTTGGACGTAGGGCAAGAGACCCAGTACTTC. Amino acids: CASSLDVGQETQYF.

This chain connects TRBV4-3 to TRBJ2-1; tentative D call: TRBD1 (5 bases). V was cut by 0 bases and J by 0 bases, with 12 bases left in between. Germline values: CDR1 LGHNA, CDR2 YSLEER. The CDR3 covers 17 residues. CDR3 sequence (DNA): TGCGCCAGCAGCCAAGATGTCAGGGCGAGCTCCTACAATGAGCAGTTCTTC. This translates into CASSQDVRASSYNEQFF.

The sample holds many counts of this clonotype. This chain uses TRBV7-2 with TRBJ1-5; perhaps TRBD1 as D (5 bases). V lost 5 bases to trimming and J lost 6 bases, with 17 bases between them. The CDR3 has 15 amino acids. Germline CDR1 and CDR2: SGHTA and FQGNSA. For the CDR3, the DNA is TGTGCCAGCAGCGCGCAGGGTGTAAGGGGTCAGCCCCAGCATTTT. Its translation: CASSAQGVRGQPQHF.

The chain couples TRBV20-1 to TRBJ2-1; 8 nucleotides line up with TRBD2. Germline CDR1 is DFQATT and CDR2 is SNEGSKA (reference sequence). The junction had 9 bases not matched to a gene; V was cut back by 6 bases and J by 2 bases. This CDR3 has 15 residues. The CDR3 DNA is TGCAGTGCGGATTTAGCGGGATCCCCCTACAATGAGCAGTTCTTC. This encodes CSADLAGSPYNEQFF.

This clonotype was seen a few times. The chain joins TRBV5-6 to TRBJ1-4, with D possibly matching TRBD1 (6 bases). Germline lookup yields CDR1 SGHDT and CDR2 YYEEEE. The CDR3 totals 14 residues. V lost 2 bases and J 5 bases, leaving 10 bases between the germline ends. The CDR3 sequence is CASSFQGRNEKLFF. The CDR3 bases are TGTGCCAGCAGCTTTCAGGGGAGGAATGAAAAACTGTTTTTT.

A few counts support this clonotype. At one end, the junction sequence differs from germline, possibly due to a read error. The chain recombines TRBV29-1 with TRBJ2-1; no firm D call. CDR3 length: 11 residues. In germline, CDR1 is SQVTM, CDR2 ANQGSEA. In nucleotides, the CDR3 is TGCAGCGTTGATGGCTACTATGAGCAGTTCTTC. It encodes CSVDGYYEQFF.

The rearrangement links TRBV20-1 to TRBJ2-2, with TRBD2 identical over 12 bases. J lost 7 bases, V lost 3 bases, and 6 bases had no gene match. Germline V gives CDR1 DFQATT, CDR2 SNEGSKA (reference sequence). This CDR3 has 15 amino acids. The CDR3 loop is CSASLLAGGGGELFF. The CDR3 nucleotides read TGCAGTGCTAGCCTACTAGCGGGAGGTGGCGGGGAGCTGTTTTTT.

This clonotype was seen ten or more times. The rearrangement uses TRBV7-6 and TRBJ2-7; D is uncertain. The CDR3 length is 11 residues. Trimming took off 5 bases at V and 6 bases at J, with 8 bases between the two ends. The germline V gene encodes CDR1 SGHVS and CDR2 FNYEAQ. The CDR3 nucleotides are TGTGCCAGCAGCCAAGACTCCGAGCAGTACTTC. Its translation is CASSQDSEQYF.

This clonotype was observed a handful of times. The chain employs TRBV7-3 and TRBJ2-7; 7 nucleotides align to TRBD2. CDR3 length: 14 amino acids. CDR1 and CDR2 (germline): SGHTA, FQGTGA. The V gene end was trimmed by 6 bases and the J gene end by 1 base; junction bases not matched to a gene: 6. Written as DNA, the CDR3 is TGTGCCAGCAGTCCCACTAGCGTATCCTACGAGCAGTACTTC. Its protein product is CASSPTSVSYEQYF.

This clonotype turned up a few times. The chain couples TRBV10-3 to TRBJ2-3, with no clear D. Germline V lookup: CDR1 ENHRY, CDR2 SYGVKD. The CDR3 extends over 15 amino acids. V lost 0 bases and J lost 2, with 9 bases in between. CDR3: CAISESGTDTDTQYF. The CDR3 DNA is TGTGCCATCAGTGAGTCAGGCACCGACACAGATACGCAGTATTTT.

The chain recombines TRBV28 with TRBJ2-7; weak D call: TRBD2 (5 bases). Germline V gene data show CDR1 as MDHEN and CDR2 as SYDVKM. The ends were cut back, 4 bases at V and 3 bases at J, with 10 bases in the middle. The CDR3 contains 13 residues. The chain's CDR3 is CASSSPGGYEQYV. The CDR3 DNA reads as TGTGCCAGCAGTTCCCCCGGAGGCTACGAGCAGTACGTC.

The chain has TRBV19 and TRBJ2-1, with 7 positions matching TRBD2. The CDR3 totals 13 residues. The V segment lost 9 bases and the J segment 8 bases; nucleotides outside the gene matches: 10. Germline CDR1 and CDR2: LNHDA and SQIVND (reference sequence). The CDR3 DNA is TGTGCCAGCCATGACGGCGGGAGAGATGAGCAGTTCTTC. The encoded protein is CASHDGGRDEQFF. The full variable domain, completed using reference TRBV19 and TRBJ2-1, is DGGITQSPKYLFRKEGQNVTLSCEQNLNHDAMYWYRQDPGQGLRLIYYSQIVNDFQKGDIAEGYSVSREKKESFPLTVTSAQKNPTAFYLCASHDGGRDEQFFGPGTRLTVL.

The CDR3 DNA reads as TGTGCCAGCAGCTTATTAGCGGGAGTGGCAATCGGGGAGCTGTTTTTT. Encoded protein: CASSLLAGVAIGELFF. The V call is TRBV5-4, the J call TRBJ2-2; 9 bases align to TRBD2. There are 16 residues in the CDR3. Germline trimming cut 2 bases from V and 7 bases from J; bases unmatched to any gene: 9. Germline V CDR1 and CDR2: SGHNT, YYREEE (reference sequence).

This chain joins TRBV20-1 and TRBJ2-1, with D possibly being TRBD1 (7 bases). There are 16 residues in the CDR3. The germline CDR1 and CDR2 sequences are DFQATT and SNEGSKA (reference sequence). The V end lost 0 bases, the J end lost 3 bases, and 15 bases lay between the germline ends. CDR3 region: CSARDPGGTDYNEQFF. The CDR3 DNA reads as TGCAGTGCTAGAGATCCGGGCGGGACAGACTACAATGAGCAGTTCTTC.

CDR3 loop: CASSFFRTGEADTQYF. CDR3 bases: TGTGCCAGCAGTTTCTTCCGGACAGGGGAGGCAGATACGCAGTATTTT. The rearrangement uses TRBV27 and TRBJ2-3; 9 bases are a match to TRBD1. The trim removed 3 bases at V and 4 bases at J, leaving 8 bases unmatched. From germline, CDR1 is MNHEY and CDR2 SMNVEV (reference sequence). CDR3 size: 16 residues.

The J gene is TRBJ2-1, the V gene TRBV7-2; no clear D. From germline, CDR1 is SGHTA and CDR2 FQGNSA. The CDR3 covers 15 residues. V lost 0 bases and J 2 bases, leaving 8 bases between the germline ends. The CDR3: CASSLALVAYNEQFF. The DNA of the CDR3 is TGTGCCAGCAGCTTAGCGCTAGTAGCCTACAATGAGCAGTTCTTC.

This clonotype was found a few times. In DNA, the CDR3 is TGTGCCAGTAGTGCGAGACCGGGACTAGCGGGTGGTAATGAGCAGTTCTTC. Amino acid sequence: CASSARPGLAGGNEQFF. V gene TRBV19 combines with J gene TRBJ2-1; 12 bases are a match to TRBD2. The germline V gene encodes CDR1 LNHDA and CDR2 SQIVND (reference sequence). This CDR3 is built from 17 residues. Trimming took 5 bases from V and 7 from J; bases not matched to a gene: 12.

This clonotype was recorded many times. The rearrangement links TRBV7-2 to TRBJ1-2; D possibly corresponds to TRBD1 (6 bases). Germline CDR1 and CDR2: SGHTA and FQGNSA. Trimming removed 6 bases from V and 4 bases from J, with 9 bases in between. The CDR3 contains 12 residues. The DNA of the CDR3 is TGTGCCAGCAGGGAGGACAGCTATGGCTACACCTTC. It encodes CASREDSYGYTF.

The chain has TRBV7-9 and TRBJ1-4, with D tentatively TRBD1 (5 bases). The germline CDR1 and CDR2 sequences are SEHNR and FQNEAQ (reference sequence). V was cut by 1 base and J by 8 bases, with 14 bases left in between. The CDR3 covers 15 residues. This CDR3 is CASSLGDLGREKLFF. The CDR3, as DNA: TGTGCCAGCAGCTTAGGGGACCTCGGACGGGAAAAACTGTTTTTT.

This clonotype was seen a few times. CDR3 in amino acids: CSARDRGEYNEQFF. Written as DNA, the CDR3 is TGCAGTGCTAGAGATCGCGGGGAGTACAATGAGCAGTTCTTC. This sequence joins TRBV20-1 and TRBJ2-1; possible D gene TRBD2, 6 bases. The length of the CDR3 is 14 residues. CDR1 and CDR2 (germline): DFQATT, SNEGSKA (reference sequence). Trimming removed 0 bases at V and 4 bases at J, with 10 bases between.

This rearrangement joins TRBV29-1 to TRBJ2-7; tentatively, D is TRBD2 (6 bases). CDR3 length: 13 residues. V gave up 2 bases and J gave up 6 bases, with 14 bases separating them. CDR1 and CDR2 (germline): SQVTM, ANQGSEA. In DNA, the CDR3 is TGCAGCGTTGAAACTAGCATTCGGAGCGAGCAGTACTTC. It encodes CSVETSIRSEQYF.

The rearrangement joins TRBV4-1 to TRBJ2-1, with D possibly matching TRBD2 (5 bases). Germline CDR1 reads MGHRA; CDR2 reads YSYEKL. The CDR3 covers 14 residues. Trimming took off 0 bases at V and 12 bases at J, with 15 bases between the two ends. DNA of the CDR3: TGCGCCAGCAGCCAAGAGGCTGAGAGGGTCAGGCAGTTCTTC. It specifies CASSQEAERVRQFF.

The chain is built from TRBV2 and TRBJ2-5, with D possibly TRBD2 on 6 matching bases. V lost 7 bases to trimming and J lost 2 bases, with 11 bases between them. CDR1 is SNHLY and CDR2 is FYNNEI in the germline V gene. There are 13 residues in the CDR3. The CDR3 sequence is CASKAGRQETQYF. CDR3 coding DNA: TGTGCCAGCAAGGCGGGACGGCAAGAGACCCAGTACTTC.

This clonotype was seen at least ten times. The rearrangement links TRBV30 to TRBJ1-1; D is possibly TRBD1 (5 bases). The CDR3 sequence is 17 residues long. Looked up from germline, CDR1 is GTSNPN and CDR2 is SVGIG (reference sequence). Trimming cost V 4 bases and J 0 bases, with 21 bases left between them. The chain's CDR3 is CAWNKKLPGQVNTEAFF. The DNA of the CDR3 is TGTGCCTGGAACAAGAAACTCCCGGGGCAGGTGAACACTGAAGCTTTCTTT.